The next 29 T cell receptor beta chains were all read from a single sample in a study of T cells in Graves' hyperthyroidism and ophthalmopathy. TCR beta CDR3 region amplification was performed from RNA transcripts. Using the HTBI primer set, a first-round RT-PCR was run on the TCR CDR3. TCRdb processed the multiplex PCR reads anew with MiXCR; each CDR3 protein has one entry. The data contain about 380,000 distinct CDR3 sequences, about 18% of them seen just once; the ten biggest clones take up 35% to 50%. The specimen sequenced was blood. Every receptor here comes from a man aged 18-30 years with Graves' ophthalmopathy.

V and J are TRBV4-1 and TRBJ2-7; a possible D gene is TRBD1 (5 bases). The V gene lost 5 bases and the J gene lost 6 bases, with 23 bases spanning the gap. This CDR3 has 16 amino acids. Germline V lookup: CDR1 MGHRA, CDR2 YSYEKL. The CDR3, as DNA: TGCGCCAGCAGCTCCTACAAGGGGAACAGAGAACGCGAGCAGTACTTC. Amino acid sequence: CASSSYKGNREREQYF.

The gene calls are TRBV11-2 and TRBJ2-2, with a tentative D call TRBD2 (6 bases). Germline V gives CDR1 SGHAT, CDR2 FQNNGV. CDR3 length: 14 amino acids. V dropped 4 bases and J dropped 3 bases, with 9 bases sitting between them. The CDR3 here is CASSWDWDTGELFF. CDR3 sequence (DNA): TGTGCCAGCAGCTGGGACTGGGACACCGGGGAGCTGTTTTTT.

This clonotype was seen many times. The chain carries TRBV3-1 and TRBJ2-7; TRBD1 is a possible D gene (6 bases). Germline V lookup: CDR1 LGHDT, CDR2 YNNKEL (reference sequence). This CDR3 has 15 residues. The V end was cut by 5 bases, the J end by 3 bases, with 17 bases between. CDR3 region: CASSYRDNDGYEQYF. The CDR3 region has the DNA TGTGCCAGCAGCTACCGGGACAATGATGGCTACGAGCAGTACTTC.

This clonotype was recorded many times. The chain employs TRBV7-6 and TRBJ2-1; possibly TRBD1 for D (6 bases). Germline-derived CDR1 and CDR2 are SGHVS and FNYEAQ. V was cut by 10 bases and J by 3 bases, with 19 bases left in between. The CDR3 consists of 15 residues. The CDR3, as DNA: TGTGCCACCACACCCCGAGACAGGAGCTACAATGAGCAGTTCTTC. Protein sequence: CATTPRDRSYNEQFF. Supplemented by reference TRBV7-6 and TRBJ2-1, the full variable domain reads GAGVSQSPRYKVTKRGQDVALRCDPISGHVSLYWYRQALGQGPEFLTYFNYEAQQDKSGLPNDRFSAERPEGSISTLTIQRTEQRDSAMYRCATTPRDRSYNEQFFGPGTRLTVL.

This clonotype was recorded at least ten times. The rearrangement uses TRBV11-2 and TRBJ2-5, with no clear D. Germline CDR1 is SGHAT and CDR2 is FQNNGV. The CDR3 covers 15 residues. V lost 5 bases and J lost 5, with 18 bases in between. CDR3 amino acids: CASSISITEGETQYF. The CDR3 coding sequence is TGTGCCAGCAGCATTTCGATTACAGAAGGGGAGACCCAGTACTTC.

The rearrangement uses TRBV3-1 and TRBJ1-6; D is possibly TRBD1 (5 bases). The V gene lost 2 bases and the J gene lost 7 bases, with 9 bases spanning the gap. The CDR3 runs to 14 residues. Germline V gene sequence: CDR1 LGHDT, CDR2 YNNKEL (reference sequence). The CDR3 coding sequence is TGTGCCAGCAGCCAATTCGAGGGGAATTCACCCCTCCACTTT. This encodes CASSQFEGNSPLHF.

The V call is TRBV7-9, the J call TRBJ1-3; D remains ambiguous. The CDR3 is 15 amino acids. Trimming removed 5 bases from V and 2 bases from J, with 13 bases in between. Per the germline V gene, CDR1 is SEHNR and CDR2 is FQNEAQ (reference sequence). The CDR3, as DNA: TGTGCCAGCAGCGTAAGGGCAGGAGCTGGAAACACCATATATTTT. This translates into CASSVRAGAGNTIYF.

This clonotype has only one observation. A much larger clone sits a single nucleotide away, making a read error possible. V usage is TRBV6-2 or TRBV6-3 and J usage is TRBJ1-6, with 7 nucleotides matching TRBD1. After removal of 8 bases from V and 0 bases from J, the junction contained 13 bases not matched to a gene. CDR1 and CDR2 (germline): MNHEY, SVGEGT. The CDR3 covers 18 residues. CDR3 DNA: TGTGCCAGCGGCGTAAGAGTGACAGGGAGCTCCTATAATTCACCCCTCCACTTT. As protein: CASGVRVTGSSYNSPLHF.

The gene calls are TRBV15 and TRBJ1-2, with a possible D match to TRBD1 (6 bases). Trimming removed 8 bases at V and 5 bases at J, with 12 bases between. CDR3 length: 12 residues. Germline V CDR1 and CDR2: LNHNV, YYDKDF (reference sequence). DNA for the CDR3: TGTGCCACCGGAAACACAGGGTATGGCTACACCTTC. It is translated as CATGNTGYGYTF.

This clonotype was picked up a small number of times. This chain uses TRBV18 with TRBJ1-2; D call uncertain. Trimming pared 1 base from V and 3 bases from J, leaving 12 bases between. This CDR3 is 15 amino acids long. Germline CDR1 KGHSH, CDR2 LQKENI. The CDR3 region is CASSPRSDYDYGYTF. CDR3 DNA: TGTGCCAGCTCACCACGGTCGGATTACGACTATGGCTACACCTTC.

The sample holds a few counts of this clonotype. The chain is built from TRBV14 and TRBJ2-1; D may be TRBD1 or TRBD2 (5 bases each). CDR3 length: 16 amino acids. The ends were cut back, 1 base at V and 8 bases at J, with 18 bases in the middle. Germline values: CDR1 SGHDN, CDR2 FVKESK. In DNA, the CDR3 is TGTGCCAGCAGCCAAGGGTCTGAGGGGTTAATTGATGAGCAGTTCTTC. Translated, it gives CASSQGSEGLIDEQFF.

This clonotype was recorded at least ten times. The rearrangement links TRBV5-1 to TRBJ1-2, with D possibly being TRBD1 (5 bases). Germline V gene lookup returns CDR1 SGHRS and CDR2 YFSETQ. The germline V and J ends were trimmed by 4 bases and 4 bases, with 17 bases remaining between them. This CDR3 is 15 amino acids long. CDR3 nucleotides: TGCGCCAGCAGCGCCGATCCCGAGGGGTTCTATGGCTACACCTTC. The encoded protein is CASSADPEGFYGYTF.

There are many counts of this clonotype. The J gene is TRBJ2-7, the V gene TRBV11-2; 10 bases line up with TRBD2. The CDR3 is made up of 15 amino acids. CDR1 and CDR2 (germline): SGHAT, FQNNGV. The junction had 7 bases not matched to a gene; V was cut back by 5 bases and J by 3 bases. The CDR3 nucleotides are TGTGCCAGCAGCGCACTAGCGGGGCGTCACTACGAGCAGTACTTC. Protein product: CASSALAGRHYEQYF.

There are many counts of this clonotype. The J gene is TRBJ2-1, the V gene TRBV3-1; D not certain. V was shortened by 4 bases and J by 4 bases, with 8 bases between the two germline ends. This CDR3 contains 13 residues. Germline V CDR1 and CDR2: LGHDT, YNNKEL (reference sequence). The CDR3 spells CASSRNQYNEQFF. In DNA, the CDR3 is TGTGCCAGCAGCCGAAACCAGTACAATGAGCAGTTCTTC.

As for this clonotype: A much larger clone differs by one base, so this may be a read error. This chain joins TRBV5-1 and TRBJ1-6, with D uncertain. CDR1 and CDR2 from the germline V gene are SGHRS and YFSETQ. This CDR3 spans 13 amino acids. The CDR3 region has the DNA TGCGCCAGCAGCTTAGCTTATAATTCACTCCTCCACTTT. Translation: CASSLAYNSLLHF.

This rearrangement joins TRBV7-9 to TRBJ2-7, with D unclear. Trimming stripped 2 bases from V and 6 bases from J, with 11 bases between. There are 13 residues in the CDR3. CDR1 is SEHNR, CDR2 FQNEAQ, per germline (reference sequence). The CDR3 reads CASSLWPAGEQYF. The CDR3 DNA reads TGTGCCAGCAGCTTATGGCCGGCCGGCGAGCAGTACTTC. The whole variable domain, filled in from reference TRBV7-9 and TRBJ2-7, reads DTGVSQNPRHKITKRGQNVTFRCDPISEHNRLYWYRQTLGQGPEFLTYFQNEAQLEKSRLLSDRFSAERPKGSFSTLEIQRTEQGDSAMYLCASSLWPAGEQYFGPGTRLTVT.

This rearrangement joins TRBV19 to TRBJ1-1; D remains ambiguous. The germline V gene has CDR1 LNHDA and CDR2 SQIVND (reference sequence). V was cut by 7 bases and J by 3 bases, with 12 bases left in between. CDR3 length: 13 residues. CDR3 in amino acids: CASTLQPYTEAFF. CDR3 nucleotide sequence: TGTGCCAGTACCCTTCAGCCGTACACTGAAGCTTTCTTT.

This chain uses TRBV14 with TRBJ2-3, with D tentatively TRBD2 (6 bases). This CDR3 has 17 amino acids. The germline V gene has CDR1 SGHDN and CDR2 FVKESK. With 1 base removed from V and 2 bases from J, the gap between germline ends came to 16 bases. The CDR3 loop reads CASSQVGSGGFTDTQYF. CDR3 DNA: TGTGCCAGCAGCCAAGTGGGTAGCGGAGGATTCACAGATACGCAGTATTTT.

The chain employs TRBV20-1 and TRBJ1-6, with 9 bases that match TRBD1. Per the germline V gene, CDR1 is DFQATT and CDR2 is SNEGSKA (reference sequence). V was clipped by 6 bases and J by 9 bases; unmatched bases: 12. The CDR3 is 15 amino acids. CDR3 bases: TGCAGTGCAACCCCGGGACAGGGTTTTCTTTCACCCCTCCACTTT. Translation gives CSATPGQGFLSPLHF.

This clonotype has ten or more counts. This chain joins TRBV3-1 and TRBJ2-1; D unresolved. Germline V gene lookup returns CDR1 LGHDT and CDR2 YNNKEL (reference sequence). The CDR3 is 11 amino acids. Trimming stripped 5 bases from V and 7 bases from J, with 6 bases between. CDR3 in amino acids: CASSNQNEQFF. CDR3 bases: TGTGCCAGCAGCAACCAAAATGAGCAGTTCTTC.

This chain links TRBV5-1 with TRBJ1-1; perhaps TRBD1 as D (6 bases). Germline V gene data show CDR1 as SGHRS and CDR2 as YFSETQ. The ends were cut back, 4 bases at V and 3 bases at J, with 28 bases in the middle. The CDR3 runs 19 residues. This CDR3 is CASSPKEGGRGSRDTEAFF. The CDR3 DNA follows: TGCGCCAGCAGCCCGAAGGAGGGGGGCCGCGGCAGCCGTGACACTGAAGCTTTCTTT.

There are many counts of this clonotype. The chain has TRBV29-1 and TRBJ1-2; 7 positions match TRBD1. The CDR3 spans 14 residues. Germline loops: CDR1 SQVTM, CDR2 ANQGSEA. Trimming removed 3 bases from V and 4 bases from J; junction bases left unmatched: 8. In DNA form, the CDR3 reads TGCAGCGTTGAGCGGGACAGAGGATTCTATGGCTACACCTTC. The encoded protein is CSVERDRGFYGYTF.

The rearrangement links TRBV12-3 or TRBV12-4 to TRBJ1-5; no definite D call. The CDR3 spans 16 residues. The germline V and J ends were trimmed by 6 bases and 0 bases, with 15 bases remaining between them. The CDR3 protein is CASSSTNPGSNQPQHF. CDR3 sequence (DNA): TGTGCCAGCAGCTCAACAAATCCAGGTAGCAATCAGCCCCAGCATTTT.

The J gene is TRBJ2-7, the V gene TRBV19; the D gene is possibly TRBD2 (5 bases). The CDR3 length is 12 residues. Per the germline V gene, CDR1 is LNHDA and CDR2 is SQIVND (reference sequence). V lost 4 bases and J lost 5, with 9 bases in between. CDR3 sequence (DNA): TGTGCCAGTAGTACCACGACTAACGAGCAGTACTTC. Translated, it gives CASSTTTNEQYF.

This clonotype was counted ten times or more. The genes are TRBV11-2 and TRBJ1-5; the match to TRBD1 covers 7 bases. The junction had 5 bases not matched to a gene; V was cut back by 0 bases and J by 3 bases. This CDR3 region has 16 residues. The germline gives CDR1 SGHAT, CDR2 FQNNGV. CDR3 residues: CASSLDDRAPNQPQHF. The CDR3 bases are TGTGCCAGCAGCTTAGATGACAGGGCCCCCAATCAGCCCCAGCATTTT.

This clonotype was picked up many times. This sequence joins TRBV7-8 and TRBJ2-7; D is unresolved. V was clipped by 1 base and J by 4 bases, with 11 bases between them. The CDR3 has 14 residues. The germline V gene encodes CDR1 SGHVS and CDR2 FQNEAQ. The CDR3 protein is CASSLEGSSYEQYF. The CDR3 nucleotides are TGTGCCAGCAGCTTAGAGGGCTCCTCTTACGAGCAGTACTTC.

This clonotype showed up just a few times. The chain couples TRBV11-2 to TRBJ2-2; perhaps TRBD2 as D (5 bases). The germline V gene has CDR1 SGHAT and CDR2 FQNNGV. CDR3 length: 14 residues. V lost 4 bases to trimming and J lost 5 bases, with 11 bases between them. CDR3 sequence: CASSSISGTGELFF. The CDR3 DNA is TGTGCCAGCAGCTCTATTTCGGGGACCGGGGAGCTGTTTTTT. The full variable domain, with the rest looked up from reference TRBV11-2 and TRBJ2-2, is EAGVAQSPRYKIIEKRQSVAFWCNPISGHATLYWYQQILGQGPKLLIQFQNNGVVDDSQLPKDRFSAERLKGVDSTLKIQPAKLEDSAVYLCASSSISGTGELFFGEGSRLTVL.

V is TRBV24-1 and J is TRBJ2-5, with TRBD1 identical over 8 bases. CDR3 length: 15 residues. The germline gives CDR1 KGHDR, CDR2 SFDVKD. With V trimmed by 4 bases and J by 4 bases, 7 bases remained unmatched. The CDR3 reads CATSDPPGGVETQYF. The CDR3 DNA follows: TGTGCCACCAGTGACCCCCCAGGGGGCGTAGAGACCCAGTACTTC.

This clonotype showed up just a few times. A read error may explain this, as a much larger clone is one base away. The gene calls are TRBV19 and TRBJ2-7; weak D call: TRBD2 (6 bases). Trimming shortened V by 6 bases and J by 0 bases, and 12 bases separated the two germline ends. From germline, CDR1 is LNHDA and CDR2 SQIVND (reference sequence). This CDR3 has 14 residues. In DNA, the CDR3 is TGTGCCAGTAGGGAGGGCAGGGACTCCTACGAGCAGTACTTC. This gives the protein CASREGRDSYEQYF.